The next 24 T cell receptor beta chains were all read from a single sample in a study of blood T cell repertoires in COVID-19. Sequencing used immunoSEQ multiplex PCR; TCRdb keeps in-frame clones, though not all of them. The sample carries 200,000 to 250,000 clones, more than 75% recorded once. The sequencing input was peripheral blood. The origin of the receptors is a woman aged 25 to 39 who had recovered from COVID-19.

The chain couples TRBV19 to TRBJ1-1, with 8 bases aligning to TRBD1. This CDR3 has 16 amino acids. J gave up 4 bases and V 4 bases, and 11 bases lay outside the gene matches. Germline CDR1 and CDR2: LNHDA and SQIVND (reference sequence). The CDR3 nucleotides are TGTGCCAGTAGTAGGAGGGCAGGGGGCGCGGGCACTGAAGCTTTCTTT. It is translated as CASSRRAGGAGTEAFF.

This clone was picked up a small number of times. The chain couples TRBV4-2 to TRBJ2-1; perhaps TRBD2 as D (6 bases). Germline V gene sequence: CDR1 LGHNA, CDR2 YNFKEQ. The CDR3 contains 16 residues. The V end was cut by 1 base, the J end by 3 bases, with 13 bases between. The CDR3 reads CASSQVAAGLYNEQFF. The CDR3 DNA reads TGTGCCAGCAGCCAAGTCGCGGCGGGGCTCTACAATGAGCAGTTCTTC.

The chain carries TRBV6-5 and TRBJ1-3; 9 nucleotides line up with TRBD1. Germline trimming cut 7 bases from V and 1 base from J; bases unmatched to any gene: 2. This CDR3 is built from 14 residues. Germline lookup yields CDR1 MNHEY and CDR2 SVGAGI. CDR3 in amino acids: CASKDRGSGNTIYF. The DNA of the CDR3 is TGTGCCAGCAAGGACAGGGGTTCTGGAAACACCATATATTTT.

The chain couples TRBV12-3 or TRBV12-4 to TRBJ2-7, with D perhaps TRBD2 (5 bases). V lost 7 bases to trimming and J lost 6 bases, with 16 bases between them. This CDR3 region has 13 residues. The CDR3 DNA follows: TGTGCCAGCACAATTCGGTCGGCGGGCGAGCAGTACTTC. This translates into CASTIRSAGEQYF.

The chain has TRBV19 and TRBJ2-7; tentatively, D is TRBD1 (5 bases). Germline CDR1 LNHDA, CDR2 SQIVND (reference sequence). This CDR3 is built from 13 residues. V gave up 3 bases and J gave up 7 bases, with 13 bases separating them. The CDR3 DNA reads TGTGCCAGTAGTATGGGGCCTCAAGGTGAGCAGTACTTC. It specifies CASSMGPQGEQYF.

V and J are TRBV7-6 and TRBJ2-5; 7 positions agree with TRBD1. Trimming took 2 bases from V and 5 from J; bases not matched to a gene: 11. The germline V gene has CDR1 SGHVS and CDR2 FNYEAQ. This CDR3 is 16 amino acids long. The CDR3 bases are TGTGCCAGCAGCTTAACTCTAGGACAGGATGGGGAGACCCAGTACTTC. Its translation is CASSLTLGQDGETQYF.

This chain connects TRBV10-3 to TRBJ1-5; 7 nucleotides agree with TRBD1. CDR1 is ENHRY and CDR2 is SYGVKD in the germline V gene. The V gene end was trimmed by 6 bases and the J gene end by 5 bases; junction bases not matched to a gene: 7. The CDR3 extends over 14 amino acids. CDR3 residues: CAIRKTGEDQPQHF. The CDR3, as DNA: TGTGCCATCAGGAAAACAGGGGAGGATCAGCCCCAGCATTTT.

This chain links TRBV9 with TRBJ1-1; D unresolved. The germline V gene has CDR1 SGDLS and CDR2 YYNGEE. The CDR3 is 12 amino acids. Trimming shortened V by 4 bases and J by 1 base, and 5 bases separated the two germline ends. The CDR3 DNA reads TGTGCCAGCAGCCGAGGGAACACTGAAGCTTTCTTT. The encoded protein is CASSRGNTEAFF.

CDR3 protein: CASSEGQGYSPLHF. CDR3 sequence (DNA): TGTGCCAGCAGTGAAGGACAGGGGTATTCACCCCTCCACTTT. The rearrangement uses TRBV2 and TRBJ1-6, with 8 bases lining up with TRBD1. CDR3 length: 14 residues. V lost 1 base, J lost 8 bases, and 1 base stayed unmatched. Germline CDR1 SNHLY, CDR2 FYNNEI.

The chain employs TRBV5-1 and TRBJ2-7; a possible D gene is TRBD1 (6 bases). Trimming left V 4 bases short and J 3 bases short, with 11 bases between. The germline CDR1 and CDR2 sequences are SGHRS and YFSETQ. This CDR3 spans 13 amino acids. The CDR3 here is CASSTGTYYEQYF. The CDR3 DNA follows: TGCGCCAGCAGCACCGGGACATACTACGAGCAGTACTTC. Using reference TRBV5-1 and TRBJ2-7 for the parts outside the CDR3, the full variable domain is KAGVTQTPRYLIKTRGQQVTLSCSPISGHRSVSWYQQTPGQGLQFLFEYFSETQRNKGNFPGRFSGRQFSNSRSEMNVSTLELGDSALYLCASSTGTYYEQYFGPGTRLTVT.

The chain employs TRBV12-3 or TRBV12-4 and TRBJ1-2; TRBD1 is a possible D gene (6 bases). Trimming cost V 3 bases and J 7 bases, with 12 bases left between them. The CDR3 covers 13 residues. Here the CDR3 DNA reads TGTGCCAGCAGTTTTTTTGCGGGGGCTGGCTACACCTTC. Protein product: CASSFFAGAGYTF.

The V gene is TRBV18, the J gene TRBJ1-3, with a weak D call TRBD1 (6 bases). Trimming cost V 1 base and J 0 bases, with 13 bases left between them. CDR1 is KGHSH, CDR2 LQKENI, per germline. CDR3 length: 17 residues. The CDR3 DNA follows: TGTGCCAGCTCACCACAGCCGACAGGCCTCTCTGGAAACACCATATATTTT. Encoded protein: CASSPQPTGLSGNTIYF.

This clone was observed once. The rearrangement joins TRBV7-3 to TRBJ1-1; unclear D gene. The germline gives CDR1 SGHTA, CDR2 FQGTGA. The CDR3 runs 12 residues. V dropped 1 base and J dropped 8 bases, with 8 bases sitting between them. The CDR3 here is CASSLMNGEAFF. For the CDR3, the DNA is TGTGCCAGCAGCTTAATGAACGGGGAAGCTTTCTTT.

In this sample, this clone turned up once. V usage is TRBV4-2 and J usage is TRBJ2-1; weak D call: TRBD2 (7 bases). V shed 1 base and J shed 5 bases, with 18 bases lying between them. The CDR3 totals 17 residues. Per germline, CDR1 LGHNA and CDR2 YNFKEQ. CDR3 loop: CASSQGVIAGDNNEQFF. CDR3 DNA sequence: TGTGCCAGCAGCCAAGGGGTGATTGCGGGGGACAACAATGAGCAGTTCTTC.

This clone was counted a few times. The chain is built from TRBV5-4 and TRBJ2-1; unclear D gene. CDR1 is SGHNT and CDR2 is YYREEE in the germline V gene (reference sequence). Trimming stripped 1 base from V and 7 bases from J, with 18 bases between. This CDR3 contains 16 residues. Here the CDR3 reads CASSLSGGAQSNEQFF. As DNA, the CDR3 is TGTGCCAGCAGCTTGAGTGGCGGAGCCCAATCGAATGAGCAGTTCTTC.

This clone was seen more than once but under ten times. The rearrangement joins TRBV14 to TRBJ1-2; TRBD1 matches at 7 bases. Germline V gene data show CDR1 as SGHDN and CDR2 as FVKESK. The CDR3 has 15 residues. V lost 1 base, J lost 4 bases, and 6 bases stayed unmatched. CDR3 coding DNA: TGTGCCAGCAGCCAAGTGGGACAGTCTGGCTATGGCTACACCTTC. Translation: CASSQVGQSGYGYTF.

This chain links TRBV9 with TRBJ1-1; 8 bases are a match to TRBD1. Germline CDR1 reads SGDLS; CDR2 reads YYNGEE. The CDR3 runs 14 residues. J lost 11 bases, V lost 5 bases, and 14 bases had no gene match. The CDR3 reads CASSRRLTGEVAFF. DNA for the CDR3: TGTGCCAGCAGTCGCCGACTGACAGGGGAGGTGGCTTTCTTT.

The CDR3 bases are TGTGCCAGCAGACCTCCGGGACATCAAGAGACCCAGTACTTC. It translates to CASRPPGHQETQYF. This chain uses TRBV7-6 with TRBJ2-5; the D gene is possibly TRBD1 (6 bases). Germline CDR1 reads SGHVS; CDR2 reads FNYEAQ. V was pared by 6 bases and J by 2 bases, with 13 bases between. This CDR3 has 14 residues.

CDR3 bases: TGTGCCAGTCAAGACTCACTGGGTCCAGATACGCAGTATTTT. It encodes CASQDSLGPDTQYF. The gene calls are TRBV19 and TRBJ2-3, with D unresolved. V was shortened by 8 bases and J by 4 bases, with 16 bases between the two germline ends. In germline, CDR1 is LNHDA, CDR2 SQIVND (reference sequence). The CDR3 contains 14 residues.

The V and J genes are TRBV11-2 and TRBJ2-3, with TRBD2 as a possible D gene (6 bases). This CDR3 has 14 amino acids. CDR1 is SGHAT and CDR2 is FQNNGV in the germline V gene. Trimming removed 1 base from V and 4 bases from J, with 9 bases in between. CDR3 coding DNA: TGTGCCAGCAGCTTAGGGGGGGTGGCAGATACGCAGTATTTT. Translation gives CASSLGGVADTQYF. Full variable domain (rest looked up from reference TRBV11-2 and TRBJ2-3): EAGVAQSPRYKIIEKRQSVAFWCNPISGHATLYWYQQILGQGPKLLIQFQNNGVVDDSQLPKDRFSAERLKGVDSTLKIQPAKLEDSAVYLCASSLGGVADTQYFGPGTRLTVL.

The chain uses TRBV7-3 and TRBJ2-3, with 9 bases that match TRBD2. With V trimmed by 4 bases and J by 5 bases, 13 bases remained unmatched. Germline-derived CDR1 and CDR2 are SGHTA and FQGTGA. CDR3 size: 17 residues. As DNA, the CDR3 is TGTGCCAGCAGCTCCCCAAGGGTAGCGGGGGTGGAAGATACGCAGTATTTT. It translates to CASSSPRVAGVEDTQYF.

The V call is TRBV6-5, the J call TRBJ2-5, with D perhaps TRBD2 (5 bases). The CDR3 length is 13 residues. Germline values: CDR1 MNHEY, CDR2 SVGAGI. Trimming cost V 2 bases and J 4 bases, with 8 bases left between them. CDR3 residues: CASSYVAGETQYF. The CDR3 DNA is TGTGCCAGCAGTTACGTGGCGGGAGAGACCCAGTACTTC.

The chain employs TRBV6-6 and TRBJ2-5; 9 bases line up with TRBD1. After removal of 4 bases from V and 3 bases from J, the junction contained 6 bases not matched to a gene. Germline CDR1 reads MNHNY; CDR2 reads SVGAGI (reference sequence). CDR3 size: 15 residues. The CDR3, as DNA: TGTGCCAGCAGTTTGGGACAGGGTTTTGAAGAGACCCAGTACTTC. Translating gives CASSLGQGFEETQYF.

This clone has just a few counts. The rearrangement links TRBV4-2 to TRBJ1-2, with D possibly TRBD1 on 5 matching bases. From germline, CDR1 is LGHNA and CDR2 YNFKEQ. Trimming took 0 bases from V and 5 from J, leaving 13 bases between them. CDR3 size: 15 residues. The CDR3 region is CASSQETEGLYGYTF. The CDR3 coding sequence is TGTGCCAGCAGCCAAGAGACGGAGGGGCTTTATGGCTACACCTTC.